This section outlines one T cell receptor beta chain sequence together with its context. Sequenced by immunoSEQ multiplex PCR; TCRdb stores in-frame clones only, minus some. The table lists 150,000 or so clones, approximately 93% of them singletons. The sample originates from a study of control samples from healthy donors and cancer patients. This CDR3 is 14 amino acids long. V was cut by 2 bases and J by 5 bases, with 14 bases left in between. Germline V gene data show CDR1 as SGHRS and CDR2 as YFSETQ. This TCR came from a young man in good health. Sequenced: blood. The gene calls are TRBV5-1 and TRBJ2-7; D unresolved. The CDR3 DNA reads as TGCGCCAGCAGCTTACGCTGGGGTGACGACGAGCAGTACTTC. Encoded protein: CASSLRWGDDEQYF. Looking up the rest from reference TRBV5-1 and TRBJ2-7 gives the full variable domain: KAGVTQTPRYLIKTRGQQVTLSCSPISGHRSVSWYQQTPGQGLQFLFEYFSETQRNKGNFPGRFSGRQFSNSRSEMNVSTLELGDSALYLCASSLRWGDDEQYFGPGTRLTVT.